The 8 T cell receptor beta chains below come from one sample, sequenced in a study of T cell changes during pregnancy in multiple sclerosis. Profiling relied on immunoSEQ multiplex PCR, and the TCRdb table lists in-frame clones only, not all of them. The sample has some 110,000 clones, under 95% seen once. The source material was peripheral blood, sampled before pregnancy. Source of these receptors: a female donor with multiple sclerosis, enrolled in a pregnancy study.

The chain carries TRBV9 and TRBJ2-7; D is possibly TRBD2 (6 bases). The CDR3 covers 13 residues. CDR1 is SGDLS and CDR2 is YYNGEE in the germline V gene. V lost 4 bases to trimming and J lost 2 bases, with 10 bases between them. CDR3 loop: CASSPPGAYEQYF. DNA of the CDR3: TGTGCCAGCAGCCCCCCGGGGGCCTACGAGCAGTACTTC.

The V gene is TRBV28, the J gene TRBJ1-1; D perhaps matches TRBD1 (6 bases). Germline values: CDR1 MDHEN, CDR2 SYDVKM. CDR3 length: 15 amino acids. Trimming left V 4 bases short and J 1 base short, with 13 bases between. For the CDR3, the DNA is TGTGCCAGCAGTTCCCCGGGGGGGCGGAACACTGAAGCTTTCTTT. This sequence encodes CASSSPGGRNTEAFF.

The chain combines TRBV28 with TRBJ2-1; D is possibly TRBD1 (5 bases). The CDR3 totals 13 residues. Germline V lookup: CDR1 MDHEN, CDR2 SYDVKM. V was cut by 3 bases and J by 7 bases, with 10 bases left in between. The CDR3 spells CASSFGALNEQFF. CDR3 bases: TGTGCCAGCAGTTTTGGGGCCCTTAATGAGCAGTTCTTC.

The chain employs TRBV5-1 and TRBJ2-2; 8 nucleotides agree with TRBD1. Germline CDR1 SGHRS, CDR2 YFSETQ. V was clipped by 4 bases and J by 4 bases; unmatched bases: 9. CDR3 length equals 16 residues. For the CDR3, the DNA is TGCGCCAGCAGCCCGACGACAGGGGTCGCCACCGGGGAGCTGTTTTTT. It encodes CASSPTTGVATGELFF.

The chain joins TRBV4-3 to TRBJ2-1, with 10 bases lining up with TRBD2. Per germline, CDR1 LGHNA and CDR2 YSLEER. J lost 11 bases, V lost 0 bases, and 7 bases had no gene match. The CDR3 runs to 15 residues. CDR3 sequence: CASSQDPLAGSKQFF. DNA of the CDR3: TGCGCCAGCAGCCAAGATCCACTAGCGGGGTCCAAGCAGTTCTTC.

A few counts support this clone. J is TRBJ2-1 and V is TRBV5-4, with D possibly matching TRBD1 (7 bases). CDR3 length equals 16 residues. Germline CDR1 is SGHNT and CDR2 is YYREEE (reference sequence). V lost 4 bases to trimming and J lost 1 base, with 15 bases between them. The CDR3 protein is CASSPRQGGSYNEQFF. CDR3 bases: TGTGCCAGCAGCCCCAGACAGGGAGGTTCCTACAATGAGCAGTTCTTC.

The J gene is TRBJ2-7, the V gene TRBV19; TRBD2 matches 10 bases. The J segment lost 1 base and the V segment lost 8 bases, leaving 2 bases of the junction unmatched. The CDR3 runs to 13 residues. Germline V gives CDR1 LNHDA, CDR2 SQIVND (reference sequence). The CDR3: CASSGLASYEQYF. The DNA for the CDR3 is TGTGCCAGTTCGGGACTAGCGTCCTACGAGCAGTACTTC.

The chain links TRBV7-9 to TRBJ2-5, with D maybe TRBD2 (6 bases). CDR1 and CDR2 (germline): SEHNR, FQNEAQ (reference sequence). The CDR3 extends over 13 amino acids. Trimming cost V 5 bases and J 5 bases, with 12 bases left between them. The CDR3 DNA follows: TGTGCCAGCAGCCGTTTCGGGAGTGAGACCCAGTACTTC. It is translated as CASSRFGSETQYF. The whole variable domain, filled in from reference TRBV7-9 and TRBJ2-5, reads DTGVSQNPRHKITKRGQNVTFRCDPISEHNRLYWYRQTLGQGPEFLTYFQNEAQLEKSRLLSDRFSAERPKGSFSTLEIQRTEQGDSAMYLCASSRFGSETQYFGPGTRLLVL.